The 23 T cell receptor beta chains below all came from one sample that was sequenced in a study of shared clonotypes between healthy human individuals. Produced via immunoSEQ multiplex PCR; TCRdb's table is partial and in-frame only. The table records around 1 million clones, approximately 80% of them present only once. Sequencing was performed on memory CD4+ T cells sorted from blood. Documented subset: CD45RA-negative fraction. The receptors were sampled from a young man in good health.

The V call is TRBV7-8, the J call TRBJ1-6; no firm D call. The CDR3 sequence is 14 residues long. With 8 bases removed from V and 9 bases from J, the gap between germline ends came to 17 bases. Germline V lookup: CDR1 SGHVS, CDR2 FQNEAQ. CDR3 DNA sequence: TGTGCCAGCGGCCCAGACATAGGTTTTTCACCCCTCCACTTT. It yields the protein CASGPDIGFSPLHF.

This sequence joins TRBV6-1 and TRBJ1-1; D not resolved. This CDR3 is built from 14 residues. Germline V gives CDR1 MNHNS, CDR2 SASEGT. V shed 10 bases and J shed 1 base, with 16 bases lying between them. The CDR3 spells CATHGTLSNTEAFF. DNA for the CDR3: TGTGCCACCCACGGAACCCTATCGAACACTGAAGCTTTCTTT.

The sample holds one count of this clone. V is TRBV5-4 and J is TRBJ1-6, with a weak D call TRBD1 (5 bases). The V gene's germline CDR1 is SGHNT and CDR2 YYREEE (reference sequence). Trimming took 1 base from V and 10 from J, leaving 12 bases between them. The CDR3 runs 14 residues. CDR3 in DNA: TGTGCCAGCAGCTTGAGGGGCGTGATATCACCCCTCCACTTT. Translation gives CASSLRGVISPLHF. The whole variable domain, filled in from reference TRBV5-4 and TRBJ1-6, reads ETGVTQSPTHLIKTRGQQVTLRCSSQSGHNTVSWYQQALGQGPQFIFQYYREEENGRGNFPPRFSGLQFPNYSSELNVNALELDDSALYLCASSLRGVISPLHFGNGTRLTVT.

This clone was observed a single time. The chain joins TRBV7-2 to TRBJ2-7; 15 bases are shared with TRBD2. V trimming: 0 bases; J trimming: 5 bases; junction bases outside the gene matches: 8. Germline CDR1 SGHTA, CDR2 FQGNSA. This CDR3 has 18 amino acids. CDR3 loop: CASSLARTSGRGLDEQYF. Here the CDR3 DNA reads TGTGCCAGCAGCTTAGCTCGGACTAGCGGGAGGGGCCTGGACGAGCAGTACTTC.

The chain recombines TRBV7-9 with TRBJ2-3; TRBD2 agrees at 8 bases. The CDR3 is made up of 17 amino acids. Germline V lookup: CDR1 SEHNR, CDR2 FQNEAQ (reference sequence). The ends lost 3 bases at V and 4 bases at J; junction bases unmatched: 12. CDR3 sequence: CASSFPSGSGVPDTQYF. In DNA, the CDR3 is TGTGCCAGCAGCTTCCCCAGCGGGAGTGGTGTTCCAGATACGCAGTATTTT.

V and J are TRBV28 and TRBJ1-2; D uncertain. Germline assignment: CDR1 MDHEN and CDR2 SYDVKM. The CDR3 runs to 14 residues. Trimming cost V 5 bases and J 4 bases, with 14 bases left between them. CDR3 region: CASSRNQVTYGYTF. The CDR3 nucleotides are TGTGCCAGCAGTCGAAACCAGGTAACCTATGGCTACACCTTC.

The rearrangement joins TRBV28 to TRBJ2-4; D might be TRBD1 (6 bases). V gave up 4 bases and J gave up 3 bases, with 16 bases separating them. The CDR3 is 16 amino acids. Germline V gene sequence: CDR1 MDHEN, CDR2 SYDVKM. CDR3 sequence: CASSSSSTGNKNIQYF. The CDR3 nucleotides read TGTGCCAGCAGTTCCTCGTCGACAGGCAACAAAAACATTCAGTACTTC.

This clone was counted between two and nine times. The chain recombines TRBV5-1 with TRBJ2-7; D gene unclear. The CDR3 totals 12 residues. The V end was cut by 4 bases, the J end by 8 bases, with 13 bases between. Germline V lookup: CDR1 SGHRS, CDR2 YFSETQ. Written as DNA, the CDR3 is TGCGCCAGCAGCCAAGTGGGCACCAAGCAGTACTTC. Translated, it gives CASSQVGTKQYF.

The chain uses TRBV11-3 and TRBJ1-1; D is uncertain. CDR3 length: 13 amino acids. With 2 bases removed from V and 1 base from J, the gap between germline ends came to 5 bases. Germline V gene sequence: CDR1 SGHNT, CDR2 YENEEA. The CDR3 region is CASSLWRNTEAFF. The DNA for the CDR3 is TGTGCCAGCAGCTTATGGCGGAACACTGAAGCTTTCTTT. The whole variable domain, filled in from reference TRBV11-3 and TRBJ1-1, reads EAGVVQSPRYKIIEKKQPVAFWCNPISGHNTLYWYLQNLGQGPELLIRYENEEAVDDSQLPKDRFSAERLKGVDSTLKIQPAELGDSAVYLCASSLWRNTEAFFGQGTRLTVV.

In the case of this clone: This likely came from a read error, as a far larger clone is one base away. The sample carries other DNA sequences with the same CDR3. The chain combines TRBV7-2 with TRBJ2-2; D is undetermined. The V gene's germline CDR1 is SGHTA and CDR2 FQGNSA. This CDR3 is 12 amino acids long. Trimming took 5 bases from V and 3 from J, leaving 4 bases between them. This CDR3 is CASSTYTGELFF. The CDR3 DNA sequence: TGTGCCAGCAGCACCTACACCGGGGAGCTGTTTTTT.

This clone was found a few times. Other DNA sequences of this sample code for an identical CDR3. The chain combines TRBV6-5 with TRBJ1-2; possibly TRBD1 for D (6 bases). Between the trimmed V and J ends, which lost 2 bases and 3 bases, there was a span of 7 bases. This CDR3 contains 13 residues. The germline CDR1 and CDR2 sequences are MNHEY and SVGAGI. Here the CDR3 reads CASSYGGDYGYTF. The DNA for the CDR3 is TGTGCCAGCAGTTACGGGGGCGACTATGGCTACACCTTC.

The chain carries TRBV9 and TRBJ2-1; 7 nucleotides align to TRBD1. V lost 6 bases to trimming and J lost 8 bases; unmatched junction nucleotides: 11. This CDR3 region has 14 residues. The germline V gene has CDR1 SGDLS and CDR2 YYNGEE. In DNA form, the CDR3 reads TGTGCCAGCAACGAAAGGGGGCGGTGGGATGAGCAGTTCTTC. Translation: CASNERGRWDEQFF.

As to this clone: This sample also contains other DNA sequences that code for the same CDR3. Written as DNA, the CDR3 is TGTGCCTGGAGTGTTGGGTCCGGGGCCAACGTCCTGACTTTC. Amino acid sequence: CAWSVGSGANVLTF. The gene calls are TRBV30 and TRBJ2-6; D gene unclear. Germline V lookup: CDR1 GTSNPN, CDR2 SVGIG (reference sequence). This CDR3 comprises 14 residues. Trimming stripped 0 bases from V and 4 bases from J, with 7 bases between.

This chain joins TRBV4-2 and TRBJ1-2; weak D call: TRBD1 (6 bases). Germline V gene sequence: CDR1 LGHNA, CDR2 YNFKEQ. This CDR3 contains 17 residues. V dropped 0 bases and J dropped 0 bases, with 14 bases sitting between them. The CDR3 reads CASSQDSLTGANYGYTF. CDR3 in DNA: TGTGCCAGCAGCCAAGATTCCCTGACAGGCGCTAACTATGGCTACACCTTC.

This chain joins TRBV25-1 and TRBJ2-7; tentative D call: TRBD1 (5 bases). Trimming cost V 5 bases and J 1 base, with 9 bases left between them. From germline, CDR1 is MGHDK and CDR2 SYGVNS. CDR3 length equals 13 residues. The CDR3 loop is CASSTRDSYEQYF. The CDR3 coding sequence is TGTGCCAGCAGTACCAGGGATTCCTACGAGCAGTACTTC.

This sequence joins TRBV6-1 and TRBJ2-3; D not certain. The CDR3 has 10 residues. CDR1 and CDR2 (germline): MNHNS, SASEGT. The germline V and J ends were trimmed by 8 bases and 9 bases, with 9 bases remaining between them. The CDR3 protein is CASEDGTQYF. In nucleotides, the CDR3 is TGTGCCAGCGAAGATGGGACGCAGTATTTT.

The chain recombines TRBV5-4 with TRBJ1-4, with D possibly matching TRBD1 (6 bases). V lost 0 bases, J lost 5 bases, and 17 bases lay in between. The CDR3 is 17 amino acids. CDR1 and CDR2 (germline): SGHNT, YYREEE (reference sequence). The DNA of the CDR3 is TGTGCCAGCAGCTTGGGGGCCCGGCAGGGGCGGAATGAAAAACTGTTTTTT. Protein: CASSLGARQGRNEKLFF.

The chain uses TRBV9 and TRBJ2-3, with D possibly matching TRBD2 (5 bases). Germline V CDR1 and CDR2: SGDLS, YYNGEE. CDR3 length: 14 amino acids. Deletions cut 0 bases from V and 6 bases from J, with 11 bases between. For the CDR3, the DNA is TGTGCCAGCAGCGTAGCGGCTAGCCGGGATACGCAGTATTTT. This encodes CASSVAASRDTQYF. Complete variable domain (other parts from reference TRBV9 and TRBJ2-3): DSGVTQTPKHLITATGQRVTLRCSPRSGDLSVYWYQQSLDQGLQFLIQYYNGEERAKGNILERFSAQQFPDLHSELNLSSLELGDSALYFCASSVAASRDTQYFGPGTRLTVL.

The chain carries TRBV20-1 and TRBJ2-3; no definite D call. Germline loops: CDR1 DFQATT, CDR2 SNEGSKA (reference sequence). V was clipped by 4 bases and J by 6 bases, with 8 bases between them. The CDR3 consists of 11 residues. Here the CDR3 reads CSANHGDTQYF. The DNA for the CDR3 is TGCAGTGCTAACCACGGGGATACGCAGTATTTT.

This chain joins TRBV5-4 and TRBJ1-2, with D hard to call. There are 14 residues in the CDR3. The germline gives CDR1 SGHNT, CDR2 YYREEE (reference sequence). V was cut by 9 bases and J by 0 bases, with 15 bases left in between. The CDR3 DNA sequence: TGTGCCACCCGAGGGAGGCAGACTAACTATGGCTACACCTTC. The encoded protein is CATRGRQTNYGYTF.

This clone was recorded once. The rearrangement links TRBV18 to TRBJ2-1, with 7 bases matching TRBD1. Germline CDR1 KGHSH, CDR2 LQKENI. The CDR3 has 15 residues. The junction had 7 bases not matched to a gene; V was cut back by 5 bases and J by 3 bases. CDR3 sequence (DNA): TGTGCCAGCTCAATAAACAGGGGTAGCTACAATGAGCAGTTCTTC. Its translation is CASSINRGSYNEQFF.

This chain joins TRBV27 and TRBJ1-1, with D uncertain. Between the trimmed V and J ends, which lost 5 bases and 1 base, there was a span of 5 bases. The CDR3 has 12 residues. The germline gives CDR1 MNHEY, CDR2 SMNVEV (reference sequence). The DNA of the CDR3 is TGTGCCAGCAGTAGGACGAACACTGAAGCTTTCTTT. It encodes CASSRTNTEAFF.

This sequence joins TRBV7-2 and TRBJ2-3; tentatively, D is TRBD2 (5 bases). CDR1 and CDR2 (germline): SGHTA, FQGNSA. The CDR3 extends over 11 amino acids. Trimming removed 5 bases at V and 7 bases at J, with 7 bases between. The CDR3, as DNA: TGTGCCAGCAGCCCGGACTATACGCAGTATTTT. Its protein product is CASSPDYTQYF.